The 12 T cell receptor beta chains below come from one sample, sequenced in a study of shared clonotypes between healthy human individuals. Data came from immunoSEQ multiplex PCR; TCRdb stores just in-frame clones and leaves some out. The sample includes hundreds of thousands of clones, about 74% of them seen just once. The sample taken for sequencing was memory CD4+ T cells sorted from blood. Subset meaning: CD45RA-negative fraction. Receptor source: a woman in her twenties or thirties in good health.

This sequence joins TRBV7-8 and TRBJ2-7; tentative D call: TRBD1 (6 bases). Deletions cut 5 bases from V and 2 bases from J, with 16 bases between. Per the germline V gene, CDR1 is SGHVS and CDR2 is FQNEAQ. CDR3 length: 15 amino acids. Here the CDR3 reads CASSPQGIGPYEQYF. DNA of the CDR3: TGTGCCAGCAGCCCCCAGGGGATAGGACCCTACGAGCAGTACTTC. Supplemented by reference TRBV7-8 and TRBJ2-7, the full variable domain reads GAGVSQSPRYKVAKRGQDVALRCDPISGHVSLFWYQQALGQGPEFLTYFQNEAQLDKSGLPSDRFFAERPEGSVSTLKIQRTQQEDSAVYLCASSPQGIGPYEQYFGPGTRLTVT.

The chain employs TRBV27 and TRBJ2-3; D not certain. Looked up from germline, CDR1 is MNHEY and CDR2 is SMNVEV (reference sequence). The CDR3 extends over 15 amino acids. Deletions cut 4 bases from V and 8 bases from J, with 19 bases between. Here the CDR3 reads CASSSPSYITGTQYF. Written as DNA, the CDR3 is TGTGCCAGCAGTTCGCCCTCCTACATCACCGGTACGCAGTATTTT.

This clone turned up a few times. V gene TRBV4-1 combines with J gene TRBJ2-1; tentatively, D is TRBD2 (5 bases). The V end lost 1 base, the J end lost 15 bases, and 13 bases lay between the germline ends. Germline CDR1 and CDR2: MGHRA and YSYEKL. There are 12 residues in the CDR3. The CDR3 is CASSQGYRERFF. DNA for the CDR3: TGCGCCAGCAGCCAAGGGTACCGGGAACGGTTCTTC.

This clone was counted only a few times. The V and J genes are TRBV28 and TRBJ2-2; tentatively, D is TRBD2 (6 bases). Deletions cut 3 bases from V and 7 bases from J, with 15 bases between. The CDR3 is 15 residues long. Germline V lookup: CDR1 MDHEN, CDR2 SYDVKM. The CDR3 DNA reads as TGTGCCAGCAGTTTCCTCTCGGGGGACGTCGGGGAGCTGTTTTTT. The encoded protein is CASSFLSGDVGELFF.

This clone came up a few times. This chain uses TRBV28 with TRBJ2-5, with TRBD1 matching 7 bases. Germline lookup yields CDR1 MDHEN and CDR2 SYDVKM. This CDR3 has 15 amino acids. The trim removed 4 bases at V and 0 bases at J, leaving 5 bases unmatched. Here the CDR3 reads CASSSMTGNQETQYF. In nucleotides, the CDR3 is TGTGCCAGCAGTTCGATGACAGGGAACCAAGAGACCCAGTACTTC. The full variable domain, in which reference TRBV28 and TRBJ2-5 provide the parts outside the CDR3, is DVKVTQSSRYLVKRTGEKVFLECVQDMDHENMFWYRQDPGLGLRLIYFSYDVKMKEKGDIPEGYSVSREKKERFSLILESASTNQTSMYLCASSSMTGNQETQYFGPGTRLLVL.

V gene TRBV12-5 combines with J gene TRBJ2-6; the match to TRBD1 covers 7 bases. Looked up from germline, CDR1 is LGHNT and CDR2 is FRNRAP. This CDR3 region has 17 residues. V lost 5 bases and J lost 9; bases outside the gene matches: 16. Here the CDR3 DNA reads TGTGCTAGTGGTGTGACAGGGATAGGTTATCGACACAACGTCCTGACTTTC. It yields the protein CASGVTGIGYRHNVLTF.

The chain recombines TRBV5-1 with TRBJ2-5; no clear D gene. Trimming cost V 4 bases and J 5 bases, with 9 bases left between them. CDR3 length: 12 residues. Germline lookup yields CDR1 SGHRS and CDR2 YFSETQ. The CDR3 loop reads CASSAQWETQYF. The CDR3 nucleotides read TGCGCCAGCAGCGCCCAGTGGGAGACCCAGTACTTC. The variable domain in full, completed from reference TRBV5-1 and TRBJ2-5, reads KAGVTQTPRYLIKTRGQQVTLSCSPISGHRSVSWYQQTPGQGLQFLFEYFSETQRNKGNFPGRFSGRQFSNSRSEMNVSTLELGDSALYLCASSAQWETQYFGPGTRLLVL.

The rearrangement uses TRBV7-6 and TRBJ2-5; weak D call: TRBD1 (5 bases). This CDR3 is built from 15 residues. The V end lost 1 base, the J end lost 1 base, and 10 bases lay between the germline ends. Germline lookup yields CDR1 SGHVS and CDR2 FNYEAQ. As DNA, the CDR3 is TGTGCCAGCAGCTTAGGAGGCAGGGCCCAAGAGACCCAGTACTTC. This gives the protein CASSLGGRAQETQYF. Based on the CDR3 plus reference TRBV7-6 and TRBJ2-5, the full variable domain is GAGVSQSPRYKVTKRGQDVALRCDPISGHVSLYWYRQALGQGPEFLTYFNYEAQQDKSGLPNDRFSAERPEGSISTLTIQRTEQRDSAMYRCASSLGGRAQETQYFGPGTRLLVL.

This chain links TRBV5-1 with TRBJ1-2; D possibly corresponds to TRBD1 (5 bases). The CDR3 has 15 residues. V shed 4 bases and J shed 4 bases, with 17 bases lying between them. Germline CDR1 and CDR2: SGHRS and YFSETQ. CDR3 protein: CASSPSLTATYGYTF. The DNA for the CDR3 is TGCGCCAGCAGCCCGAGCCTGACAGCGACCTATGGCTACACCTTC.

CDR3 loop: CASSPRLGQGPIGELFF. CDR3 coding DNA: TGTGCCAGCAGCCCGCGATTAGGACAGGGCCCGATCGGGGAGCTGTTTTTT. The rearrangement uses TRBV11-3 and TRBJ2-2, with TRBD1 matching over 8 bases. This CDR3 has 17 residues. Germline CDR1 is SGHNT and CDR2 is YENEEA. Germline trimming cut 5 bases from V and 7 bases from J; bases unmatched to any gene: 15.

Remarks on this clone: Other DNA sequences within the sample encode an identical CDR3. The gene calls are TRBV29-1 and TRBJ1-2; D is uncertain. Germline V gene sequence: CDR1 SQVTM, CDR2 ANQGSEA. V lost 7 bases and J 4 bases, leaving 16 bases between the germline ends. This CDR3 contains 13 residues. The CDR3: CSGLIRSGYGYTF. CDR3 DNA: TGCAGCGGCCTGATAAGGTCAGGCTATGGCTACACCTTC.

The chain is built from TRBV6-5 and TRBJ2-7; 11 bases fit TRBD1. Germline assignment: CDR1 MNHEY and CDR2 SVGAGI. J gave up 5 bases and V 4 bases, and 7 bases lay outside the gene matches. CDR3 size: 15 residues. DNA of the CDR3: TGTGCCAGCAGTTCCATCCGGACAGGGGGCAACGAGCAGTACTTC. Amino acid sequence: CASSSIRTGGNEQYF.